These T cell receptor beta chains were read from a single sample in a study of blood T cell repertoires in COVID-19. TCRdb keeps only in-frame clones here, not all; method: immunoSEQ multiplex PCR. The sample includes approximately 80,000 clones, 82% of them seen just once. Sequencing was performed on peripheral blood. The receptors shown here come from a man aged 55 to 70 with acute or convalescent COVID-19. Both conserved end residues are part of each CDR3. D genes are given only for firm matches. Not all rows give a size; the values are once, few, many and, for expanded clones, a class.

CASRSWGDSRSNQPQHF TGTGCCAGCCGCTCGTGGGGGGATAGCAGAAGCAATCAGCCCCAGCATTTT . TRBJ1-5 TRBV27 .
CASSQEGDRAFTEQYF TGCGCCAGCAGCCAAGAAGGGGACAGGGCCTTTACTGAGCAGTACTTC once TRBJ2-7 TRBV4-1 TRBD1
CASSIPGLTSINGYTF TGTGCCAGTAGTATCCCGGGTCTCACCTCAATTAATGGCTACACCTTC . TRBJ1-2 TRBV19 .
CASSLPSGTYNEQFF TGTGCCAGCAGTTTACCTTCAGGGACCTACAATGAGCAGTTCTTC . TRBJ2-1 TRBV27 .
CASSSGLPYEQYF TGTGCCAGCAGTTCGGGACTCCCTTACGAGCAGTACTTC . TRBJ2-7 TRBV28 .
CASSYGRGGTEAFF TGTGCCAGCAGTTATGGTAGGGGGGGGACTGAAGCTTTCTTT . TRBJ1-1 TRBV6-5 .
CSVFTGGPVSTEAFF TGCAGCGTTTTCACGGGAGGCCCAGTCAGCACTGAAGCTTTCTTT once TRBJ1-1 TRBV29-1 .
CASILGGAGGTVDTQYF TGTGCCAGCATTCTAGGTGGGGCAGGGGGGACAGTCGATACGCAGTATTTT . TRBJ2-3 TRBV2 .
CASSYNPAGGYNEQFF TGTGCCAGCAGTTACAACCCAGCGGGGGGTTACAATGAGCAGTTCTTC . TRBJ2-1 TRBV6-5 TRBD2
CASSLGGAQYGYTF TGTGCCAGCAGTTTAGGGGGGGCTCAGTATGGCTACACCTTC . TRBJ1-2 TRBV28 .
CASSYPYMNTEAFF TGTGCCAGCAGTTACCCATACATGAACACTGAAGCTTTCTTT . TRBJ1-1 TRBV6-6 .
CASSILAAETQYF TGTGCCAGCAGTATACTAGCTGCCGAGACCCAGTACTTC . TRBJ2-5 TRBV2 .
CASSQGDRVYEQYF TGCGCCAGCAGCCAAGGGGACAGGGTCTACGAGCAGTACTTC . TRBJ2-7 TRBV4-1 TRBD1
CASSYVQGLGELFF TGTGCCAGCAGTTACGTACAGGGGTTAGGGGAGCTGTTTTTT . TRBJ2-2 TRBV6-5 TRBD1
CASSVRQGMNTEAFF TGCGCCAGCAGCGTACGACAGGGGATGAACACTGAAGCTTTCTTT once TRBJ1-1 TRBV5-1 TRBD1
CASSGTSFGNTIYF TGTGCCAGCTCCGGGACATCTTTTGGAAACACCATATATTTT . TRBJ1-3 TRBV7-9 .
CASSQVWGEGKNIQYF TGTGCCAGCAGCCAAGTATGGGGGGAAGGCAAAAACATTCAGTACTTC . TRBJ2-4 TRBV3-1/TRBV3-2 .
CASSFGKREYF TGTGCCAGCAGTTTCGGAAAGCGGGAGTACTTC few TRBJ2-7 TRBV28 .
CASSLVRTGNPEAFF TGTGCCAGCAGCTTGGTTAGGACAGGGAACCCTGAAGCTTTCTTT . TRBJ1-1 TRBV5-4 TRBD1
CAWSPGTPGYDEQYF TGTGCCTGGAGTCCCGGAACACCCGGGTACGACGAGCAGTACTTC . TRBJ2-7 TRBV30 .
CASSSTGTSPGELFF TGTGCCAGCAGCTCTACCGGGACTAGCCCCGGGGAGCTGTTTTTT . TRBJ2-2 TRBV7-2 TRBD2
CASTNRGQDNEQFF TGTGCCAGCACAAACAGGGGGCAGGACAATGAGCAGTTCTTC . TRBJ2-1 TRBV2 TRBD1
CASNPRLGPTNEKLFF TGTGCCAGTAACCCTAGATTGGGGCCAACTAATGAAAAACTGTTTTTT . TRBJ1-4 TRBV19 .
CASSIAVGVPYEQYF TGTGCCAGTAGTATAGCCGTAGGAGTCCCCTACGAGCAGTACTTC . TRBJ2-7 TRBV19 .
CASTSPGEETEQYF TGTGCCAGCACCTCCCCCGGTGAGGAAACCGAGCAGTACTTC . TRBJ2-7 TRBV28 .
CASRASSYNSPLHF TGTGCCAGCCGAGCTAGCTCCTATAATTCACCCCTCCACTTT . TRBJ1-6 TRBV27 .
CASSMPEITANYGYTF TGTGCCAGTAGTATGCCAGAGATAACAGCTAACTATGGCTACACCTTC . TRBJ1-2 TRBV19 .
CASSLSGSTSNQPQHF TGTGCCAGCAGCCTGTCAGGGTCCACGAGCAATCAGCCCCAGCATTTT . TRBJ1-5 TRBV3-1/TRBV3-2 .
CASKAGDRNYGYTF TGTGCCAGTAAAGCAGGGGATAGGAACTATGGCTACACCTTC . TRBJ1-2 TRBV19 .
CASSRQAGFNTGELFF TGCGCCAGCAGCCGGCAAGCGGGGTTTAACACCGGGGAGCTGTTTTTT once TRBJ2-2 TRBV10-1 TRBD2
CASSFAISSYNEQFF TGTGCCAGCAGCTTTGCGATTAGCTCCTACAATGAGCAGTTCTTC few TRBJ2-1 TRBV7-8 .
CASSLSKGGMNTEAFF TGTGCCAGCAGCTTATCCAAGGGAGGAATGAACACTGAAGCTTTCTTT . TRBJ1-1 TRBV7-9 .
CASSPGNGYEQYF TGCGCCAGCAGCCCCGGGAATGGGTACGAGCAGTACTTC few TRBJ2-7 TRBV10-1 .
CASSLTGFAGNTIYF TGTGCCAGCAGCTTAACCGGGTTTGCCGGAAACACCATATATTTT . TRBJ1-3 TRBV7-3 .
CASSFLAGSSTDTQYF TGCGCCAGCAGCTTTTTAGCGGGGTCTAGCACAGATACGCAGTATTTT few TRBJ2-3 TRBV5-1 TRBD2
CASRGQGGGYTF TGTGCCAGCAGGGGACAGGGAGGTGGCTACACCTTC . TRBJ1-2 TRBV12-3/TRBV12-4 TRBD1
CASSLRTGQDTQYF TGCGCCAGCAGCTTAAGGACAGGACAAGATACGCAGTATTTT . TRBJ2-3 TRBV5-1 TRBD1
CASSFARDSGNTIYF TGTGCCAGCAGCTTCGCCCGGGACTCTGGAAACACCATATATTTT . TRBJ1-3 TRBV7-2 .
CASSIGQVNTEAFF TGTGCCAGCAGTATCGGACAGGTGAACACTGAAGCTTTCTTT once TRBJ1-1 TRBV28 TRBD1
CASSQERVLDTQYF TGCGCCAGCAGCCAAGAACGGGTTTTAGATACGCAGTATTTT . TRBJ2-3 TRBV4-1 .
CASGLDGFNQPQHF TGTGCCAGTGGTTTGGACGGGTTTAATCAGCCCCAGCATTTT . TRBJ1-5 TRBV12-5 .